The 2 T cell receptor beta chains below come from one sample, sequenced in a study of T cell repertoires in cytomegalovirus infection. TCRdb re-analysed the reads in MiXCR, keeping a single row per CDR3 protein. The sample records approximately 500,000 distinct CDR3 sequences, 11% being singletons. Sequencing input: PBMCs. These receptors were obtained from a human donor in good health (CMV status not recorded). Some clones in this sample may be carry-over from other donors' samples.

This clonotype was seen ten or more times. V and J are TRBV27 and TRBJ2-2; TRBD2 matches 9 bases. The V segment lost 3 bases and the J segment 5 bases; nucleotides outside the gene matches: 7. Per germline, CDR1 MNHEY and CDR2 SMNVEV (reference sequence). The CDR3 runs to 16 residues. This CDR3 is CASSFLGGRATGELFF. Written as DNA, the CDR3 is TGTGCCAGCAGTTTCCTCGGCGGGAGGGCAACCGGGGAGCTGTTTTTT.

This clonotype was seen ten or more times. The chain has TRBV10-3 and TRBJ2-2; 8 bases fit TRBD2. CDR3 length equals 15 residues. V gave up 11 bases and J gave up 7 bases; unmatched junction bases: 15. Per germline, CDR1 ENHRY and CDR2 SYGVKD. The CDR3 sequence: CASRTSTYPSGELFF. The DNA of the CDR3 is TGTGCCTCCCGGACTAGCACTTATCCAAGCGGGGAGCTGTTTTTT.